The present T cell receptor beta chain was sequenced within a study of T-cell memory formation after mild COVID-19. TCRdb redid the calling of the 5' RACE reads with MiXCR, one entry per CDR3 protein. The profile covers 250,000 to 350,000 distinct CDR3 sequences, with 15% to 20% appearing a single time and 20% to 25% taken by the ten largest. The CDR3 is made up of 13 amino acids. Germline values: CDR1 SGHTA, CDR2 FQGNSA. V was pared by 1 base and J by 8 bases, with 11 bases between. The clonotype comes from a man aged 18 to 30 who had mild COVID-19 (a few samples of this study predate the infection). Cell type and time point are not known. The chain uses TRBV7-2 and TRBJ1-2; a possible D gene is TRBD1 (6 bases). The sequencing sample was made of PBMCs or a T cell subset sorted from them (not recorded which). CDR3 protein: CASSLDTGTGYTF. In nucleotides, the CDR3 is TGTGCCAGCAGCTTAGATACAGGGACCGGCTACACCTTC.